The 8 T cell receptor beta chains below all came from one sample that was sequenced in a study of CD8+ T cells in alopecia areata. Sequencing templates came from extracted RNA that was reverse transcribed into cDNA. Using immunoSEQ multiplex PCR, the repertoire was profiled, and TCRdb retains in-frame clones only, with some absent. The sample records approximately 99,000 clones, roughly 55% being singletons. What was sequenced was NKG2D-low CD8+ T cells sorted from blood. Every receptor here comes from a human donor with alopecia areata.

In its sample, this clone was seen once. The chain carries TRBV29-1 and TRBJ1-2; D might be TRBD1 (5 bases). The germline V gene has CDR1 SQVTM and CDR2 ANQGSEA. The CDR3 has 14 residues. V lost 4 bases to trimming and J lost 4 bases, with 16 bases between them. The CDR3: CSVGDSTMGYGYTF. CDR3 sequence (DNA): TGCAGCGTTGGAGACAGCACCATGGGCTATGGCTACACCTTC.

The chain uses TRBV5-1 and TRBJ2-7; TRBD1 matches 8 bases. Germline assignment: CDR1 SGHRS and CDR2 YFSETQ. V lost 4 bases to trimming and J lost 2 bases; unmatched junction nucleotides: 5. This CDR3 spans 14 amino acids. Here the CDR3 DNA reads TGCGCCAGCAGCATCGGGACAGGAGCCTACGAGCAGTACTTC. Protein: CASSIGTGAYEQYF.

The J gene is TRBJ2-1, the V gene TRBV5-1; 8 nucleotides agree with TRBD2. Germline V gene sequence: CDR1 SGHRS, CDR2 YFSETQ. The CDR3 has 13 residues. J lost 8 bases, V lost 4 bases, and 5 bases had no gene match. The CDR3 region has the DNA TGCGCCAGCAGCAGCGGGAGCTTAGATGAGCAGTTCTTC. Its translation: CASSSGSLDEQFF.

This rearrangement joins TRBV7-3 to TRBJ2-3, with TRBD2 matching over 7 bases. In germline, CDR1 is SGHTA, CDR2 FQGTGA. The CDR3 sequence is 15 residues long. V shed 5 bases, J shed 1 base, and the junction held 6 bases outside the gene matches. Written as DNA, the CDR3 is TGTGCCAGCAGCCAAGGACTAGGAGGCACAGATACGCAGTATTTT. This translates into CASSQGLGGTDTQYF.

This clone showed up just a few times. The chain uses TRBV11-2 and TRBJ2-1, with a tentative D call TRBD2 (5 bases). V was pared by 8 bases and J by 0 bases, with 5 bases between. This CDR3 spans 12 amino acids. CDR1 SGHAT and CDR2 FQNNGV come from the germline V gene. CDR3: CASGSSYNEQFF. CDR3 in DNA: TGTGCCAGCGGGAGCTCCTACAATGAGCAGTTCTTC.

The CDR3 spells CASSQARQGVGYGYTF. CDR3 nucleotide sequence: TGCGCCAGCAGCCAGGCTCGACAGGGAGTGGGGTATGGCTACACCTTC. This chain joins TRBV4-1 and TRBJ1-2; 7 bases line up with TRBD1. The CDR3 is 16 residues long. Losses at the gene ends were 3 bases for V and 5 bases for J; bases not matched to a gene: 12. The germline V gene encodes CDR1 MGHRA and CDR2 YSYEKL.

The J gene is TRBJ2-1, the V gene TRBV27; possibly TRBD1 for D (6 bases). The germline CDR1 and CDR2 sequences are MNHEY and SMNVEV (reference sequence). This CDR3 has 15 amino acids. Trimming left V 2 bases short and J 4 bases short, with 12 bases between. The CDR3 protein is CASSLVRGPYNEQFF. DNA for the CDR3: TGTGCCAGCAGTTTAGTCAGGGGACCATACAATGAGCAGTTCTTC.

The V gene is TRBV27, the J gene TRBJ2-2, with 7 bases that match TRBD1. The CDR3 spans 14 residues. Germline V lookup: CDR1 MNHEY, CDR2 SMNVEV (reference sequence). Germline trimming cut 10 bases from V and 5 bases from J; bases unmatched to any gene: 10. In DNA, the CDR3 is TGTGCCACCTCTGGAGGACAGGAAACCGGGGAGCTGTTTTTT. Its protein product is CATSGGQETGELFF.